This T cell receptor beta chain was sequenced for a study of patients and donors after allogeneic stem cell transplantation (dated by TCRdb to the early 2020s). The library was built by means of RT-PCR. Instrument on record: NextSeq 550. TCRdb reworked the public reads: Q25 trimming with fastp, MiXCR clone assembly, productive beta chains retained. Rows with a matching CDR3 protein are joined into one entry that keeps the most common DNA and genes. Across this sample there are roughly 190,000 distinct CDR3 sequences, with roughly 40% seen only once. Of the sample, 33% falls within the top ten clones. From the cysteine through the phenylalanine, the CDR3 covers 17 amino acids. The kept DNA is CDR3 alone, 51 bases in frame from the first base. V lost 0 bases and J lost 4 bases, and the count of bases not matched to a germline gene is 8. From the germline V gene, CDR1 is SGHDN and CDR2 is FVKESK. This clonotype turned up a few times. Its antigen remains unidentified. Base quality data are lacking; no much larger clone is found one base away.

The clonotype originates from a human donor who was either an allogeneic HSCT recipient or a stem cell or donor lymphocyte infusion donor (not recorded which). It is not recorded whose cells these are; they may come from a transplant donor. Rearrangement joined TRBV14 to TRBJ1-4, and TRBD1 matches 7 of the central bases. The sequencing input was blood, either unsorted or a sorted T cell fraction (not recorded which). The nucleotide sequence reads as follows: TGTGCCAGCAGCCAAGATGTGACAGGGCCGGATAATGAAAAACTGTTTTTT. The resulting protein is CASSQDVTGPDNEKLFF.